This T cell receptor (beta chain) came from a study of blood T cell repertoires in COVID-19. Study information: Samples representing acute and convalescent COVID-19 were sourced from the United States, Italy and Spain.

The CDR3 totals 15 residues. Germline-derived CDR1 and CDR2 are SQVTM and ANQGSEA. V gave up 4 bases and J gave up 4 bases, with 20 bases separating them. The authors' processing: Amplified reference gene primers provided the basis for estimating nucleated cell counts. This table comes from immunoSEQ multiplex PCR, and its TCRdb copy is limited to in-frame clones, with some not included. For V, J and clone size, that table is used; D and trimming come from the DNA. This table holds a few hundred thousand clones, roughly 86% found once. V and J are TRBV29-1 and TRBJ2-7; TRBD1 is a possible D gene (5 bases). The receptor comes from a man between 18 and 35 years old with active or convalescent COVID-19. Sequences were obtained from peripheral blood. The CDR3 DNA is TGCAGCGTTGTATCGAGTTTAGGGGTAGGGTACGAGCAGTACTTC. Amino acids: CSVVSSLGVGYEQYF.